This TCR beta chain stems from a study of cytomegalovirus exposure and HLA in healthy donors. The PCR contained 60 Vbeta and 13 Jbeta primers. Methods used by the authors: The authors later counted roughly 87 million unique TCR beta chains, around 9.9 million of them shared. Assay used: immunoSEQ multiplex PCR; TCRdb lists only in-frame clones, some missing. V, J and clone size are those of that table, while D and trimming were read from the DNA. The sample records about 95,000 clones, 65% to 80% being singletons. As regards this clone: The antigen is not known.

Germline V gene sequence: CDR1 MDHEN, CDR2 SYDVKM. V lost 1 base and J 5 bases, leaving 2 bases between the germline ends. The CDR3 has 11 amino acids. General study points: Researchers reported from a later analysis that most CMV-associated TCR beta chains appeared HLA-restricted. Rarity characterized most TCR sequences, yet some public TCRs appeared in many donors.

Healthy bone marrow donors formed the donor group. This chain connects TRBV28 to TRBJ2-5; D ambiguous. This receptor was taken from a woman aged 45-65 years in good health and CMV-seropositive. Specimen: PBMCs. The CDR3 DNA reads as TGTGCCAGCAGTTTATCTGAGACCCAGTACTTC. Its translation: CASSLSETQYF. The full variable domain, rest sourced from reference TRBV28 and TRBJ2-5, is DVKVTQSSRYLVKRTGEKVFLECVQDMDHENMFWYRQDPGLGLRLIYFSYDVKMKEKGDIPEGYSVSREKKERFSLILESASTNQTSMYLCASSLSETQYFGPGTRLLVL.